Sequencing of this T cell receptor (beta chain) was carried out in a study of PD-1 blockade in classical Hodgkin lymphoma. The CDR3 has 13 residues. The V end was cut by 8 bases, the J end by 0 bases, with 11 bases between. CDR1 is SEHNR and CDR2 is FQNEAQ in the germline V gene (reference sequence). To note about this clone: Its antigen remains unidentified.

Sample time point: cycle 4 day 1 (C4D1), after less than 7 weeks of nivolumab. With no exception, relapse followed autologous stem cell transplantation in all patients, and brentuximab vedotin exposure varied. Complete response, partial response or progressive disease constituted the best responses recorded. Overall study results and limits: Patients who responded completely had about the same baseline diversity as newly diagnosed patients.

Only in-frame clones appear in the TCRdb table, and some are missing; sequencing was by immunoSEQ multiplex PCR. This sample has over 60,000 clones; around 90% occur once, and the top ten carry around 8%. The material was peripheral blood mononuclear cells (PBMCs), obtained before the fourth cycle of nivolumab. The chain is built from TRBV7-9 and TRBJ2-7; unclear D gene. The source is a human donor with classical Hodgkin lymphoma. In DNA form, the CDR3 reads TGTGCCAGCGGGCTGGGTCCCTCCTACGAGCAGTACTTC. Protein sequence: CASGLGPSYEQYF.